The clone carrying this T cell receptor beta chain was detected only a few times. What it binds is unknown. Each CDR3 protein gets one entry after TCRdb re-called the RT-PCR reads with MiXCR. The sample gives roughly 650,000 distinct CDR3 sequences, more than 15% of which show up once; under 14% is in the top ten. Germline CDR1 reads SGHRS; CDR2 reads YFSETQ. V was shortened by 0 bases and J by 8 bases, with 12 bases between the two germline ends. The CDR3 loop spans 14 amino acids. These data originate in a study of response to subunit inactivated influenza vaccine. Study-wide points: The authors suggested that few new T cells are recruited per seasonal influenza vaccination.

The rearrangement uses TRBV5-1 and TRBJ2-1; tentative D call: TRBD1 (7 bases). The sequence came from a man aged 50 to 60 who received an inactivated influenza vaccine. The sequencing used PBMCs from blood, collected 12 days after vaccination. This chain's CDR3 is CASSLGQGGYEQFF. CDR3 in DNA: TGCGCCAGCAGCTTGGGACAGGGAGGATATGAGCAGTTCTTC.